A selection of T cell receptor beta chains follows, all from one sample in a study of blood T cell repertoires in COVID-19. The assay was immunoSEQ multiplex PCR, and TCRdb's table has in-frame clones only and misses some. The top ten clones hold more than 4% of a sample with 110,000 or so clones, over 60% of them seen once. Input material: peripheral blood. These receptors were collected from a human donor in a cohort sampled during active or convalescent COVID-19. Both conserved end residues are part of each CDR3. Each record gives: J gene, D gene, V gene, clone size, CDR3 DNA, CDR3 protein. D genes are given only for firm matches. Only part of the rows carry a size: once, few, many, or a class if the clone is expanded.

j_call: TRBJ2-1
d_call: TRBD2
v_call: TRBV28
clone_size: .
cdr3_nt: TGTGCCAGCAGTCCCTTGGGGGGCGGGAGGGCCTTGGGGCAGTTCTTC
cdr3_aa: CASSPLGGGRALGQFF

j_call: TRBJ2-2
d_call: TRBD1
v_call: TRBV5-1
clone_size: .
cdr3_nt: TGCGCCAGCAGCCGACAGGGGGAGAACACCGGGGAGCTGTTTTTT
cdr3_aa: CASSRQGENTGELFF

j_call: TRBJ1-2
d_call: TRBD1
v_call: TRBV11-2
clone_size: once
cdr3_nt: TGTGCCAGCAGCGTGGACAGGGACCATGGCTACACCTTC
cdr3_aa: CASSVDRDHGYTF

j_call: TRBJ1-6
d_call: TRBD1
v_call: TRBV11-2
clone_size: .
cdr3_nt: TGTGCCAGCAGCTTGGGGACAGGGGATTCACCCCTCCACTTT
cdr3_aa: CASSLGTGDSPLHF

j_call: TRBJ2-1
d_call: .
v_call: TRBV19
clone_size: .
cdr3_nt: TGTGCCAGTAGTATAACTGGCGGACTCTCCTACAATGAGCAGTTCTTC
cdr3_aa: CASSITGGLSYNEQFF

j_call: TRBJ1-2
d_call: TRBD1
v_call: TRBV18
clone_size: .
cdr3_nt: TGTGCCAGCTCACGGGACAGGGATCCAGGCTACACCTTC
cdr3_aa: CASSRDRDPGYTF

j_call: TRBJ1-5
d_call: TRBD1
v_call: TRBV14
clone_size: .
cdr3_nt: TGTGCCAGCAGTCTTGGACAGGGGGCGAATCAGCCCCAGCATTTT
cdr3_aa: CASSLGQGANQPQHF

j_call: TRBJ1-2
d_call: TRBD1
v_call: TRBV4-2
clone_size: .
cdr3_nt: TGTGCCAGCAGCCAAGATCGAGGGACAGGGTGGGGCTACACCTTC
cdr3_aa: CASSQDRGTGWGYTF

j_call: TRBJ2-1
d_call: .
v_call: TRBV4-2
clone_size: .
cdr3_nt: TGTGCCAGCAGCCAAGAAGACAACTCCTACAATGAGCAGTTCTTC
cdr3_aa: CASSQEDNSYNEQFF

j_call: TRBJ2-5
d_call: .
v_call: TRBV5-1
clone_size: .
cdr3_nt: TGCGCCAGCAGCTTGGGGGGACCCTGGAGGGCTCAAGAGACCCAGTACTTC
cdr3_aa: CASSLGGPWRAQETQYF

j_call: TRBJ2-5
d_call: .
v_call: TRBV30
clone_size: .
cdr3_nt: TGTGCCTGGAGTGTACTTCTGAGTGCTCAAGAGACCCAGTACTTC
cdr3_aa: CAWSVLLSAQETQYF

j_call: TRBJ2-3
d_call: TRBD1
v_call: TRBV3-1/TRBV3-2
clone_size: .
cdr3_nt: TGTGCCAGCAGCCCCGACGGGACAGGGCTCACAGATACGCAGTATTTT
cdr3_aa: CASSPDGTGLTDTQYF

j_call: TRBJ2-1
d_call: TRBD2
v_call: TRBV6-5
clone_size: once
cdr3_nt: TGTGCCAGCAGACCTGGACTAGCGGCGCCGAATGAGCAGTTCTTC
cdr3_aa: CASRPGLAAPNEQFF

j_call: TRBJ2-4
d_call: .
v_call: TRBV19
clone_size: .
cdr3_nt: TGTGCCAGTAGTATAGTGACAGGCCGTCTAGCCAAAAACATTCAGTACTTC
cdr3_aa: CASSIVTGRLAKNIQYF

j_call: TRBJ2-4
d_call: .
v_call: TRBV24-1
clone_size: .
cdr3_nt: TGTGCCACCAGTGAATATGACATTCAGTACTTC
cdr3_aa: CATSEYDIQYF

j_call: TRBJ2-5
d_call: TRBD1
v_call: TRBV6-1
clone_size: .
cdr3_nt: TGTGCCAGCAGTGAAGGGGACAGGGCTATAGAGACCCAGTACTTC
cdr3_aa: CASSEGDRAIETQYF

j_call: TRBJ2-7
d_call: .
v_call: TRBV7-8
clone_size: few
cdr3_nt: TGTGCAACAGGGCTCCGGGACCGAGCCTACGAGCAGTACTTC
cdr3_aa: CATGLRDRAYEQYF

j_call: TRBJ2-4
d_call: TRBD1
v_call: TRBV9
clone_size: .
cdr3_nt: TGTGCCGGCAGCGAGGGGACAGGAAACATTCAGTACTTC
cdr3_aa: CAGSEGTGNIQYF

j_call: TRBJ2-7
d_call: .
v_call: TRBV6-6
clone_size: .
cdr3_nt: TGTGCCAGCAGGCTCAAGGGGGAGCAGTACTTC
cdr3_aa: CASRLKGEQYF

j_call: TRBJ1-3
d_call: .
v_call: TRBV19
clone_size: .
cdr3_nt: TGTGCCAGTAGTGCATCAGGGAATGGAAACACCATATATTTT
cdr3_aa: CASSASGNGNTIYF

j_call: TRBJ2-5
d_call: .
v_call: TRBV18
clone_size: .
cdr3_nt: TGTGCCAGCTCCCCCGGGGCAGGGGTACAACAAGAGACCCAGTACTTC
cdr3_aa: CASSPGAGVQQETQYF

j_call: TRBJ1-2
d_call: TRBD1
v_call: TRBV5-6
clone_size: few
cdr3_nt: TGTGCCAGCAGCTTGGCCCGGACAGGGGAAAGCTATGGCTACACCTTC
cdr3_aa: CASSLARTGESYGYTF

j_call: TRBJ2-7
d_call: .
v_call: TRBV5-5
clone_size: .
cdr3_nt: TGTGCCAGCAGCTTGGTGACAGGAACCAGCTCCTACGAGCAGTACTTC
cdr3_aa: CASSLVTGTSSYEQYF

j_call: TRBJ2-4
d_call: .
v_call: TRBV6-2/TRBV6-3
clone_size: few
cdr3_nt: TGTGCCAGCAGTTATGGGCTAGCCGGGGCCAAAAACATTCAGTACTTC
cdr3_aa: CASSYGLAGAKNIQYF

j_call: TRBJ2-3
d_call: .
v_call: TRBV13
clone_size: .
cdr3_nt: TGTGCCAGCAGCCCAGGACTGGGCGGGACAGATACGCAGTATTTT
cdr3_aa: CASSPGLGGTDTQYF

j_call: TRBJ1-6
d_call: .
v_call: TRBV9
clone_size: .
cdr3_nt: TGTGCCAGCACCAACTCCCCCGGGACCTATAATTCACCCCTCCACTTT
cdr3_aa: CASTNSPGTYNSPLHF

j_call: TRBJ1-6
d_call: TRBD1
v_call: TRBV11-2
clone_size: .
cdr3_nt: TGTGCCACCCGAACGACAGGGAGCAGCTCACCCCTCCACTTT
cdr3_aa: CATRTTGSSSPLHF

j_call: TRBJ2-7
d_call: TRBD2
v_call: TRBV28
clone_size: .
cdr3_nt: TGTGCCAGCAGTTCCCGGACTAGCAGAGCCTACGAGCAGTACTTC
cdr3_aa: CASSSRTSRAYEQYF

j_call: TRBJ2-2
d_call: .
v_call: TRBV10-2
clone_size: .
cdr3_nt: TGCGCCAGCAGTGAGTCGACTTATGTCGGGGAGCTGTTTTTT
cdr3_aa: CASSESTYVGELFF

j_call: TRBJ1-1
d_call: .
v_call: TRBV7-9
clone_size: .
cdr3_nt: TGTGCCAGCAGCTTAGACAGGACACGAAATGAAGCTTTCTTT
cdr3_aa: CASSLDRTRNEAFF

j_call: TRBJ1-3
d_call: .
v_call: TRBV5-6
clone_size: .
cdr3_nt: TGTGCCAGCAGCTCTGCCTCGGGTTCAGGAAACACCATATATTTT
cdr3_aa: CASSSASGSGNTIYF

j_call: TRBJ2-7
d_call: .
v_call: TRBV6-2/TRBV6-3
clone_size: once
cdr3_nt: TGTGCCAGCAGTTACTCGATAGCTAGTCACTTACGAGAGCAGTACTTC
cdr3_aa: CASSYSIASHLREQYF

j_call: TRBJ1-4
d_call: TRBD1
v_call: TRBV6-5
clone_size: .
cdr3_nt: TGTGCCAGCAGTATTGGGACAGCTGAAAAACTGTTTTTT
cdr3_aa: CASSIGTAEKLFF

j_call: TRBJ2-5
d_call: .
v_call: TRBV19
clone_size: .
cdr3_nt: TGTGCCAGTAGTACGGGTGGCCAAGAGACCCAGTACTTC
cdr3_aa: CASSTGGQETQYF

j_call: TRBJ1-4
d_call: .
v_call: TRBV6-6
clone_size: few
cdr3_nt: TGTGCCAGCAGACCCCCATTCAGGGAAAAACTGTTTTTT
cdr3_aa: CASRPPFREKLFF

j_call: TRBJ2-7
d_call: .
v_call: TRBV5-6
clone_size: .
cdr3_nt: TGTGCCAGCAGCTCGGTCGGGATCTACGAGCAGTACTTC
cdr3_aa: CASSSVGIYEQYF

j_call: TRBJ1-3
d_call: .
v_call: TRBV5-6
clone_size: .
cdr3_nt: TGTGCCAGCACCGTAAGGGGGACTGGAAACACCATATATTTT
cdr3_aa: CASTVRGTGNTIYF

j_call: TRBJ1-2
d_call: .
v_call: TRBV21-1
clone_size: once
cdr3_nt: TGTGCCAGCGGTTGCGGTCACCACTATGGCTACACCTTC
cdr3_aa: CASGCGHHYGYTF

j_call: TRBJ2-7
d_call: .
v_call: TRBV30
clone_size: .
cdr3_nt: TGTGCCTGGATGGCGTACCATGTCCCTAGCGCGGACTTTCCAATGCGGGAGCAGTACTTC
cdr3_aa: CAWMAYHVPSADFPMREQYF

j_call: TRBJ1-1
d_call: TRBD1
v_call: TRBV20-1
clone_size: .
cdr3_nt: TGCAGTGCTAGTAGCGGGGGCAGGGGGACTGAAGCTTTCTTT
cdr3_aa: CSASSGGRGTEAFF

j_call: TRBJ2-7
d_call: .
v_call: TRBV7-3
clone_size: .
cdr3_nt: TGTGCCAGCAGCTTAGACCCCCCCCGAGGGAGGCAGTACTTC
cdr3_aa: CASSLDPPRGRQYF

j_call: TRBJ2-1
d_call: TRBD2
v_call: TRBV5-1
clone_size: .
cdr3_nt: TGCGCCAGCAGCATAGCTAGCGGGAGTTGGTCCTACAATGAGCAGTTCTTC
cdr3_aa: CASSIASGSWSYNEQFF

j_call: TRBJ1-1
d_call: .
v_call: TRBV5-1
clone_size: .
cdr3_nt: TGCGCCAGCAGCCCCCTCCCCGGAGGCACAGTGTCTTTCTTT
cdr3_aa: CASSPLPGGTVSFF

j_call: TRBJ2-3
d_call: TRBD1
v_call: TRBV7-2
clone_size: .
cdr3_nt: TGTGCCAGCAGATATCGGGACAGGGGTGTTGGCACAGATACGCAGTATTTT
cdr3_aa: CASRYRDRGVGTDTQYF

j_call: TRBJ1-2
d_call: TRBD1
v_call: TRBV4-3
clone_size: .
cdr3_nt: TGCGCCAGCAGACCTGGACAGGAACCTATCTATGGCTACACCTTC
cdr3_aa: CASRPGQEPIYGYTF

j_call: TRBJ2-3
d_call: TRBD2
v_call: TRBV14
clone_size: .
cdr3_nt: TGTGCCAGCAGTTCCGGACTAGCGGGGGGTCTCACAGATACGCAGTATTTT
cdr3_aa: CASSSGLAGGLTDTQYF